This T cell receptor (beta chain) was captured by sequencing in a study of blood T cells in healthy people across ages. Germline CDR1 reads SEHNR; CDR2 reads FQNEAQ (reference sequence). This CDR3 is built from 12 residues. Trimming pared 10 bases from V and 6 bases from J, leaving 14 bases between. Sample-barcoded 5' priming and a J-beta primer mix drove a second PCR of 7 to 11 cycles. No fewer than 3 million CDR3-containing paired-end reads came from each sample. TCRdb itself ran the 5' RACE reads through MiXCR, one entry per CDR3 protein. Of more than 650,000 distinct CDR3 sequences in the sample, roughly 24% were seen once. The same data also went into a second study, on T cells of mothers and their children. Turning to that study: Slightly higher, non-significant overlap characterized related mother-child pairs relative to unrelated pairs.

The origin of this receptor is a boy younger than 18 in good health. Sequencing used blood. The chain joins TRBV7-9 to TRBJ2-3; a possible D gene is TRBD2 (5 bases). CDR3 bases: TGTGCCACCCCGGAGGTCGGGGATACGCAGTATTTT. Translating gives CATPEVGDTQYF.